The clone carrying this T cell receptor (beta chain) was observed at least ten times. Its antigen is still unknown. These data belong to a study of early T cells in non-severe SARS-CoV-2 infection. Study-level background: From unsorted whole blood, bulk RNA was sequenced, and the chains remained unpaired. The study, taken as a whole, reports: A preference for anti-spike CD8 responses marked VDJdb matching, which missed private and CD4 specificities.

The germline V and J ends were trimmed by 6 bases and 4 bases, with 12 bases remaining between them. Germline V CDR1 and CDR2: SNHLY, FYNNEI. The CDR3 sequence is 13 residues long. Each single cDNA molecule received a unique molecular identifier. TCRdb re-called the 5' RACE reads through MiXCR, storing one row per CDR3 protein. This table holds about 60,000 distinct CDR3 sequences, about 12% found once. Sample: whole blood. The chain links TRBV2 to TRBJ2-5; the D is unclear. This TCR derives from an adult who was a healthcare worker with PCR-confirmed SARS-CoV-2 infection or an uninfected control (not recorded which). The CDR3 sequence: CASRVKQTETQYF. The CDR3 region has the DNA TGTGCCAGCAGGGTTAAACAGACAGAGACCCAGTACTTC.